A single sample gave rise to the 14 T cell receptor beta chains below, sequenced in a study of T cell responses to AZD1222 COVID-19 vaccine. The method was immunoSEQ multiplex PCR; TCRdb's version includes in-frame clones alone and lacks a portion of them. The sample holds approximately 150,000 clones, around 93% seen once. The sequencing here drew on peripheral blood, taken on day 0 of AZD1222 vaccination. These receptors originate from an adult in good health.

This clone was recorded a few times. The chain couples TRBV4-1 to TRBJ1-1; D is possibly TRBD1 (6 bases). This CDR3 is built from 15 residues. Looked up from germline, CDR1 is MGHRA and CDR2 is YSYEKL. Trimming pared 4 bases from V and 1 base from J, leaving 13 bases between. The DNA of the CDR3 is TGCGCCAGCAGCCTGGGTCCAGGGGCGAACACTGAAGCTTTCTTT. Residues: CASSLGPGANTEAFF.

This chain uses TRBV5-4 with TRBJ2-7; TRBD1 matches 8 bases. The CDR3 extends over 14 amino acids. Losses at the gene ends were 2 bases for V and 7 bases for J; bases not matched to a gene: 8. Germline-derived CDR1 and CDR2 are SGHNT and YYREEE (reference sequence). The CDR3 DNA reads TGTGCCAGCAGCTTCCAGGGGGCGCCCGGAGAGCAGTACTTC. Its protein is CASSFQGAPGEQYF.

The rearrangement uses TRBV28 and TRBJ2-7; 11 nucleotides match TRBD2. The length of the CDR3 is 14 residues. Germline loops: CDR1 MDHEN, CDR2 SYDVKM. The CDR3 protein is CATFLSGRAYEQYF. As DNA, the CDR3 is TGTGCAACCTTCCTTAGCGGGAGGGCCTACGAGCAGTACTTC.

The chain joins TRBV9 to TRBJ2-7; D is possibly TRBD1 or TRBD2 (5 bases each). V dropped 4 bases and J dropped 5 bases, with 19 bases sitting between them. CDR3 length equals 15 residues. Per the germline V gene, CDR1 is SGDLS and CDR2 is YYNGEE. In nucleotides, the CDR3 is TGTGCCAGCAGCCCCCGCTTGAGGGGCGGCGACGAGCAGTACTTC. It translates to CASSPRLRGGDEQYF.

The V gene is TRBV7-6, the J gene TRBJ2-5; D uncertain. This CDR3 spans 17 amino acids. Germline CDR1 and CDR2: SGHVS and FNYEAQ. With 7 bases removed from V and 5 bases from J, the gap between germline ends came to 26 bases. The CDR3 DNA follows: TGTGCCAGCACCTCCGCCCCCAAGGGCAGTATGGGGGAGACCCAGTACTTC. Residues: CASTSAPKGSMGETQYF.

The chain uses TRBV5-1 and TRBJ2-7, with TRBD2 identical over 13 bases. CDR3 length: 17 residues. Germline V gene data show CDR1 as SGHRS and CDR2 as YFSETQ. V shed 0 bases, J shed 6 bases, and the junction held 9 bases outside the gene matches. CDR3 sequence reads: CASSLDGLAGVPSEQYF. The CDR3 nucleotides read TGCGCCAGCAGCTTGGACGGACTAGCGGGAGTGCCCAGCGAGCAGTACTTC.

The chain couples TRBV7-9 to TRBJ1-3, with 7 bases that match TRBD1. Germline-derived CDR1 and CDR2 are SEHNR and FQNEAQ (reference sequence). After removal of 5 bases from V and 3 bases from J, the junction contained 7 bases not matched to a gene. This CDR3 spans 15 amino acids. CDR3 sequence: CASSPQGGGGNTIYF. In DNA, the CDR3 is TGTGCCAGCAGCCCTCAGGGGGGAGGTGGAAACACCATATATTTT.

This clone was found a few times. The V call is TRBV27, the J call TRBJ2-1; 7 nucleotides agree with TRBD1. CDR1 is MNHEY, CDR2 SMNVEV, per germline (reference sequence). This CDR3 is built from 14 residues. V shed 8 bases and J 9 bases; nucleotides not matched to a gene: 13. The CDR3 DNA is TGTGCCAGCGGGCAGTCAGGGGGAAGGATTGAGCAGTTCTTC. Encoded protein: CASGQSGGRIEQFF.

The gene calls are TRBV18 and TRBJ1-5, with D maybe TRBD1 (6 bases). V was pared by 5 bases and J by 7 bases, with 9 bases between. This CDR3 contains 12 residues. Looked up from germline, CDR1 is KGHSH and CDR2 is LQKENI. This CDR3 is CASSGTNQPQHF. As DNA, the CDR3 is TGTGCCAGCTCAGGGACAAACCAGCCCCAGCATTTT. The full variable domain, rest sourced from reference TRBV18 and TRBJ1-5, is NAGVMQNPRHLVRRRGQEARLRCSPMKGHSHVYWYRQLPEEGLKFMVYLQKENIIDESGMPKERFSAEFPKEGPSILRIQQVVRGDSAAYFCASSGTNQPQHFGDGTRLSIL.

J is TRBJ1-1 and V is TRBV6-5; TRBD1 is a possible D gene (5 bases). V was pared by 4 bases and J by 8 bases, with 8 bases between. The length of the CDR3 is 11 residues. CDR1 MNHEY and CDR2 SVGAGI come from the germline V gene. CDR3 nucleotides: TGTGCCAGCAGTTCCCAGGGAGAAGCTTTCTTT. Translating gives CASSSQGEAFF.

The DNA of the CDR3 is TGTGCCACCAGTGACCGGGACAGGGCTCGCAATGAGCAGTTCTTC. This translates into CATSDRDRARNEQFF. The rearrangement joins TRBV24-1 to TRBJ2-1, with 9 bases identical to TRBD1. V shed 4 bases, J shed 6 bases, and the junction held 6 bases outside the gene matches. From germline, CDR1 is KGHDR and CDR2 SFDVKD. The CDR3 is made up of 15 amino acids.

The CDR3 spells CASRERSNTGELFF. In DNA form, the CDR3 reads TGTGCCAGCAGGGAGCGGAGTAACACCGGGGAGCTGTTTTTT. This chain uses TRBV2 with TRBJ2-2; D perhaps matches TRBD2 (5 bases). CDR1 and CDR2 from the germline V gene are SNHLY and FYNNEI. This CDR3 spans 14 amino acids. The V end lost 6 bases, the J end lost 2 bases, and 10 bases lay between the germline ends. The full variable domain, in which reference TRBV2 and TRBJ2-2 provide the parts outside the CDR3, is EPEVTQTPSHQVTQMGQEVILRCVPISNHLYFYWYRQILGQKVEFLVSFYNNEISEKSEIFDDQFSVERPDGSNFTLKIRSTKLEDSAMYFCASRERSNTGELFFGEGSRLTVL.

The gene calls are TRBV7-2 and TRBJ2-7; TRBD2 is a possible D gene (7 bases). Looked up from germline, CDR1 is SGHTA and CDR2 is FQGNSA. V was cut by 5 bases and J by 7 bases, with 15 bases left in between. The CDR3 totals 13 residues. CDR3 sequence: CASSQAGTMEQYF. In DNA form, the CDR3 reads TGTGCCAGCAGCCAAGCGGGGACAATGGAGCAGTACTTC. Full variable domain (rest looked up from reference TRBV7-2 and TRBJ2-7): GAGVSQSPSNKVTEKGKDVELRCDPISGHTALYWYRQSLGQGLEFLIYFQGNSAPDKSGLPSDRFSAERTGGSVSTLTIQRTQQEDSAVYLCASSQAGTMEQYFGPGTRLTVT.

V is TRBV27 and J is TRBJ2-7; D is undetermined. Germline CDR1 and CDR2: MNHEY and SMNVEV (reference sequence). CDR3 length: 14 residues. The V end lost 6 bases, the J end lost 2 bases, and 14 bases lay between the germline ends. The CDR3 here is CASRAGVNPYEQYF. CDR3 sequence (DNA): TGTGCCAGCAGGGCAGGAGTCAACCCCTACGAGCAGTACTTC.